This TCR beta chain stems from a study of Ad26.COV2.S vaccination and SARS-CoV-2 variants. Study summary: Dosing was one shot or two shots 56 days apart.

The repertoire was sequenced with immunoSEQ multiplex PCR; TCRdb's copy has only in-frame clones and lacks some. This table holds some 290,000 clones, around four fifths found once. General study points: After vaccination, reports described spike-specific CD8+ and CD4+ T cell responses as showing substantial breadth.

The CDR3 extends over 16 amino acids. V gave up 4 bases and J gave up 0 bases; unmatched junction bases: 4. CDR1 is SGHNT, CDR2 YYREEE, per germline (reference sequence). As for this clone: The antigen is unknown.

Treatment denoted: some 19 received Ad26.COV2.S at low or high dose, single or two shots; several received placebo; per-sample allocation not given. Each sample was drawn 63 days after the first injection (of vaccine or placebo). The sequencing here drew on peripheral blood, taken in a trial of Ad26.COV2.S vaccine versus placebo. J is TRBJ2-7 and V is TRBV5-4; 13 bases match TRBD2. The origin of this receptor is a person aged 18-60 years who received the Ad26.COV2.S COVID-19 vaccine or a placebo. In DNA form, the CDR3 reads TGTGCCAGCAGCCGGGGACTAGCGGGGAACTCCTACGAGCAGTACTTC. Translating gives CASSRGLAGNSYEQYF.